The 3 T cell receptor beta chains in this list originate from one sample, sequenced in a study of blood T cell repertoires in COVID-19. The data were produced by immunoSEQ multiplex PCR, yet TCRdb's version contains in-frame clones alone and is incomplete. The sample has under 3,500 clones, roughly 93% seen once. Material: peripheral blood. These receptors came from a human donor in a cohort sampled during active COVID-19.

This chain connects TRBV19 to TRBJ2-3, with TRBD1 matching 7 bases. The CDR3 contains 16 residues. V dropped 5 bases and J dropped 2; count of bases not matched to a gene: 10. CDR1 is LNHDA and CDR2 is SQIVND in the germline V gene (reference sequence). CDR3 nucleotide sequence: TGTGCCAGTAGTCCTAAGACAGGGAGTTACACAGATACGCAGTATTTT. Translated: CASSPKTGSYTDTQYF. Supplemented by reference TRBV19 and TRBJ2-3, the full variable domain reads DGGITQSPKYLFRKEGQNVTLSCEQNLNHDAMYWYRQDPGQGLRLIYYSQIVNDFQKGDIAEGYSVSREKKESFPLTVTSAQKNPTAFYLCASSPKTGSYTDTQYFGPGTRLTVL.

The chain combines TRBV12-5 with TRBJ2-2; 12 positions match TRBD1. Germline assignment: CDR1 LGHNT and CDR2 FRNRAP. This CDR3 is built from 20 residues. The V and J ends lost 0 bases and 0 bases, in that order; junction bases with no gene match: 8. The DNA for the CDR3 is TGTGCTAGTGGTTTGGTAGTCTATGGGACAGGGGGCCCGAACACCGGGGAGCTGTTTTTT. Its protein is CASGLVVYGTGGPNTGELFF.

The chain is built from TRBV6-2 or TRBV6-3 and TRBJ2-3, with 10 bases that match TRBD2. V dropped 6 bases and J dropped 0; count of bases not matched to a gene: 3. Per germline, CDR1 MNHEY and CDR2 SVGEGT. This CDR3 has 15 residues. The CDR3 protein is CASSRTSGSTDTQYF. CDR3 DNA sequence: TGTGCCAGCAGCCGGACTAGCGGAAGCACAGATACGCAGTATTTT.